This is a list of T cell receptor beta chains from one sample in a study of OX40 agonist ivuxolimab in advanced cancers. The protocol was immunoSEQ multiplex PCR, while the TCRdb copy is restricted to in-frame clones and leaves out a portion. In the table there are under 45,000 clones, approximately 80% of which are singletons. Specimen: CD4+ or CD8+ T cells sorted from blood, collected in a trial of the OX40 agonist ivuxolimab. Source of these receptors: an adult with an advanced solid tumor such as melanoma, head and neck, liver or kidney cancer. CDR3s leave out the opening cysteine and the closing phenylalanine or tryptophan. Fields, in order: CDR3 protein, V gene, D gene. A D gene is named only where the DNA matches it firmly.

AIAPTSGGTETQY TRBV10-3 TRBD2
ASSVRTGASFNEKLF TRBV28 TRBD1
ASSSGDAYEQY TRBV9 .
ASSLGGQETQY TRBV5-1 .
ASSQAPTDQPQH TRBV4-3 .
ASSQYRGSTYEQY TRBV4-3 TRBD1
ASSVVGGLNSYNEQF TRBV9 .
ASSQENSGSIGDTQY TRBV4-2 TRBD2
ASSLEGITYEQY TRBV5-4 .
ASSFSVMNTEAF TRBV27 .
ASSSGQYHYEQY TRBV27 .
ASSDPDSPPYNEQF TRBV7-3 .
ASSQDSGGWTEAF TRBV4-3 TRBD1
ASSLQASGGSNYGYT TRBV7-2 .
ASTPPYSYEQY TRBV28 .
ASSQTGGYNQETQY TRBV5-1 TRBD1
ASSMTGALSYEQY TRBV19 .
ASSELGTSVGSYNEQF TRBV25-1 TRBD2
ASSEGRQGLANQPQH TRBV6-1 .